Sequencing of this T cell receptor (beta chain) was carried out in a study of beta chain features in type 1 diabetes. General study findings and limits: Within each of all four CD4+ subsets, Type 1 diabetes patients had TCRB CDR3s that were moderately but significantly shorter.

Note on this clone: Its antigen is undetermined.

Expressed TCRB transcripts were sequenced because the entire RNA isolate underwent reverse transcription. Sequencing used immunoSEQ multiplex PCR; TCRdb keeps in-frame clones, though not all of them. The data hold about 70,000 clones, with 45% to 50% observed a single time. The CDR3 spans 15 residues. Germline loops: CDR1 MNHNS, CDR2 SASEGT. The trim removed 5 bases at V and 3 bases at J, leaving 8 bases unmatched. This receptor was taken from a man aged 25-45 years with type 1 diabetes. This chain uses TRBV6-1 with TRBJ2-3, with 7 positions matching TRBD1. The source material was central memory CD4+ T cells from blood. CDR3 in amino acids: CASSTRQGGTDTQYF. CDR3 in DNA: TGTGCCAGCAGTACCCGACAGGGCGGGACAGATACGCAGTATTTT.